This section outlines one T cell receptor beta chain sequence together with its context. No antigen is known for it. PCR used 60 Vbeta primers and 13 Jbeta primers. Authors' processing steps: As a later analysis found, there were 70 million to 80 million unique TCR beta chains, of which some 9.9 million were shared. TCRdb keeps only in-frame clones here, not all; method: immunoSEQ multiplex PCR. The V and J calls and the clone size are those of that table, but D and trimming were determined from the DNA. In the table there are about 88,000 clones, just under 90% of which are singletons. The sample is drawn from a study of cytomegalovirus exposure and HLA in healthy donors. Between the trimmed V and J ends, which lost 4 bases and 8 bases, there was a span of 19 bases. The CDR3 spans 15 residues. Germline V gene data show CDR1 as SGDLS and CDR2 as YYNGEE. General study findings and limits: The study put roughly 160 TCR beta chains on its list as cytomegalovirus-associated. In a later analysis, TCR beta V- and J-gene trimming showed a link to a missense DCLRE1C variant.

This clonotype was sampled from a man between 18 and 35 years old in good health and CMV-seronegative. Specimen: PBMCs. The chain is built from TRBV9 and TRBJ2-1; D may be TRBD2 (7 bases). CDR3 protein: CASSPRRGALDEQFF. CDR3 DNA sequence: TGTGCCAGCAGCCCTCGTCGGGGGGCTTTGGATGAGCAGTTCTTC.